The following is a T cell receptor beta chain sequence with its context. Its target antigen remains unknown. Base qualities were left out, and no much larger clone turns up one base away. V lost 1 base and J lost 3 bases; the stretch between them is 9 bases long. The CDR3, cysteine through phenylalanine, is 14 amino acids long. Here the CDR3 DNA is all that survives: 42 bases in frame from base 1. CDR1 and CDR2 (SGHTA, FQGNSA) derive from the germline V gene. This entry belongs to a study of T-cell reconstitution after alpha-beta-depleted transplantation in children (dated by TCRdb to 2015 to 2016). A note on the overall study: The study quantitatively tracked T-cell immune reconstitution after TCRalphabeta/CD19-depleted allogeneic hematopoietic cell transplantation in children using TCR repertoire profiling.

Paper-wide results and their limitations: The apparently early recovery of alphabetaT-cell counts about two months after transplant reportedly depended on only several hundred rapidly expanded clones that came from non-depleted graft cells. The frequencies of hyperexpanded clones fell over the following months, and after one year, T-cell counts and TCRbeta diversity were mostly attributed to newly produced T cells. In some patients, the high TCRbeta diversity seen at day 60 was put down to recipient T cells and intrathymic progenitors that had survived conditioning.

Library preparation was by PCR. Sequenced on an Illumina HiSeq 2500. TCR library preparation used molecular barcoding, with unique molecular identifiers applied to normalize quantification of the TCRbeta repertoire. TCRdb reanalyzed the raw reads on its own, using fastp at Q25 for trimming and MiXCR for clone calling, and kept in-frame beta chains. Rows are unified per CDR3 protein, each entry keeping the most common DNA and genes. Within this sample are 500,000 or so distinct CDR3 sequences, with roughly an eighth of them counted one time only. The top ten clones comprise 12% to 15% of the sample. Per the publication, the treatment or condition label means: allogeneic hematopoietic cell transplantation with graft depleted of TCRalphabeta T cells and CD19 B cells. The children who served as transplant recipients had been given grafts of TCRalphabeta/CD19-depleted allogeneic hematopoietic cells.

The sequence joins TRBV7-2 to TRBJ1-2; tentative D gene TRBD1, with 6 bases matching. This clonotype was obtained from a female patient aged 2-15 years who had a stem cell transplant for aplastic anemia, so the T cells may come from the graft donor. The specimen comprised PBMCs, mostly from graft donor cells, sampled 180 days after TCRalphabeta/CD19-depleted stem cell transplant. The nucleotide sequence reads as follows: TGTGCCAGCAGCTTAGGACAGGTCTACTATGGCTACACCTTC. Its translation reads: CASSLGQVYYGYTF. Supplemented by the reference TRBV7-2 and TRBJ1-2 proteins around the CDR3, the complete variable domain is GAGVSQSPSNKVTEKGKDVELRCDPISGHTALYWYRQSLGQGLEFLIYFQGNSAPDKSGLPSDRFSAERTGGSVSTLTIQRTQQEDSAVYLCASSLGQVYYGYTFGSGTRLTVV.